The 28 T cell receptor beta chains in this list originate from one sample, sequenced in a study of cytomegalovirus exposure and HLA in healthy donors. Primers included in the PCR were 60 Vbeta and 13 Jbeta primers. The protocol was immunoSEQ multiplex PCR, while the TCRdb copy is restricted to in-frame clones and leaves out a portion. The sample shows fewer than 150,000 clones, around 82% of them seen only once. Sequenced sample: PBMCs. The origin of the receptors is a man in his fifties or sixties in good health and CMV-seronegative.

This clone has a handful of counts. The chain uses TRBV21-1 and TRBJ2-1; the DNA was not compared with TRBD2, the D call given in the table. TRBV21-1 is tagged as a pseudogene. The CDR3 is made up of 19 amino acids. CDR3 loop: CASTKVLATRRGLYNEQFF. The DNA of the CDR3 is TGTGCCAGCACCAAAGTATTAGCGACCCGCCGGGGACTCTACAATGAGCAGTTCTTC.

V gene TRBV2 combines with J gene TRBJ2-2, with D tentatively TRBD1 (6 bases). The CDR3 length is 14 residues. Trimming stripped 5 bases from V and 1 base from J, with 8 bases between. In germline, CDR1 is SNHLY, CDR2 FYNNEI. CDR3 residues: CASSPDRNTGELFF. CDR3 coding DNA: TGTGCCAGCAGTCCGGACAGGAACACCGGGGAGCTGTTTTTT.

CDR3 sequence: CSARQRVAFF. The CDR3 region has the DNA TGCAGTGCTAGACAGCGGGTGGCTTTCTTT. This chain joins TRBV20-1 and TRBJ1-1; D is undetermined. Looked up from germline, CDR1 is DFQATT and CDR2 is SNEGSKA (reference sequence). Trimming removed 2 bases from V and 11 bases from J, with 9 bases in between. The CDR3 has 10 residues.

The CDR3 DNA reads as TGTGCCAGCAGTTACGAGGCGGGAGGCACAGATACGCAGTATTTT. This codes for CASSYEAGGTDTQYF. The chain uses TRBV6-5 and TRBJ2-3; TRBD2 matches at 7 bases. CDR1 and CDR2 (germline): MNHEY, SVGAGI. V was clipped by 2 bases and J by 1 base; unmatched bases: 3. This CDR3 is 15 amino acids long.

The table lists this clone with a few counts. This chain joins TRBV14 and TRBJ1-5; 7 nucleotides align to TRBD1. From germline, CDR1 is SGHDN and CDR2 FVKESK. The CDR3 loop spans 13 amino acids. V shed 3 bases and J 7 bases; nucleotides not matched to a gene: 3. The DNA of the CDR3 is TGTGCCAGCAGCCAGGAACAGGGGCAGCCCCAGCATTTT. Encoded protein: CASSQEQGQPQHF.

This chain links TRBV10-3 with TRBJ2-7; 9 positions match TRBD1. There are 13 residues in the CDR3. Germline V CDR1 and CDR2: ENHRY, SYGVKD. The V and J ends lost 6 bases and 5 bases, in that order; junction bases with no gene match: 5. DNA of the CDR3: TGTGCCATCAGGGACAGGGGATCTGACGAGCAGTACTTC. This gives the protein CAIRDRGSDEQYF.

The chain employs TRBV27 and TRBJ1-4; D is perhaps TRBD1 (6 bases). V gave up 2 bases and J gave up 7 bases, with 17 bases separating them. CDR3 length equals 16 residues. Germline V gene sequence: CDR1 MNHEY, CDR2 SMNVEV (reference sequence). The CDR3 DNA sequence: TGTGCCAGCAGTTTAACAGTGCGGGGGGGCGGTGAAAAACTGTTTTTT. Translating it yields CASSLTVRGGGEKLFF. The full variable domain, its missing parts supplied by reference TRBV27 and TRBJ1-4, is EAQVTQNPRYLITVTGKKLTVTCSQNMNHEYMSWYRQDPGLGLRQIYYSMNVEVTDKGDVPEGYKVSRKEKRNFPLILESPSPNQTSLYFCASSLTVRGGGEKLFFGSGTQLSVL.

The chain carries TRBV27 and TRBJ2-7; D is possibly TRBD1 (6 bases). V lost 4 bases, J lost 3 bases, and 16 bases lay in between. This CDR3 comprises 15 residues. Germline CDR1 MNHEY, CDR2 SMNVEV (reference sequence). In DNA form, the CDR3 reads TGTGCCAGCAGTTCTCTACAGGGTCTATTCTACGAGCAGTACTTC. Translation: CASSSLQGLFYEQYF.

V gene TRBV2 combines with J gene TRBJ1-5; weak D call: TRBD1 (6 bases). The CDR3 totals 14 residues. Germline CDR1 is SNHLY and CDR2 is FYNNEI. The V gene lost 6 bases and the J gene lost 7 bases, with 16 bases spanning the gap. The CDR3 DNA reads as TGTGCCAGCAGGAAGGTACAGGGAAGCCAGCCCCAGCATTTT. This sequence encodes CASRKVQGSQPQHF.

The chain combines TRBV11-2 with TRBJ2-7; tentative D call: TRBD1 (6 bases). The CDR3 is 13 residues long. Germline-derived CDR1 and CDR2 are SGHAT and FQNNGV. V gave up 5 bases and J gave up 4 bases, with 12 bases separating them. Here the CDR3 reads CASSPGTTYEQYF. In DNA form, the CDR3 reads TGTGCCAGCAGCCCCGGGACAACGTACGAGCAGTACTTC.

This CDR3 reads CASSRDTFQETQYF. CDR3 bases: TGTGCCAGCAGCCGGGACACCTTCCAAGAGACCCAGTACTTC. V is TRBV5-4 and J is TRBJ2-5; TRBD1 might be the D (6 bases). CDR1 is SGHNT and CDR2 is YYREEE in the germline V gene (reference sequence). This CDR3 has 14 amino acids. V shed 4 bases and J shed 1 base, with 11 bases lying between them.

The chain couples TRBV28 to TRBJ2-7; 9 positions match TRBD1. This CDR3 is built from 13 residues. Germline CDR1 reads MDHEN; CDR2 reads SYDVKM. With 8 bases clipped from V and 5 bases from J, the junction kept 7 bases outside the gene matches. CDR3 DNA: TGTGCCAGCCTGGGACAGGGATCCCACGAGCAGTACTTC. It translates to CASLGQGSHEQYF.

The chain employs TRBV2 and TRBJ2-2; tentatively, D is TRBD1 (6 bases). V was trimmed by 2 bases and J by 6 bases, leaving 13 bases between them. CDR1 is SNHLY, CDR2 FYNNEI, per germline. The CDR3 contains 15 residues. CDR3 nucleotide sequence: TGTGCCAGCAGTGAATACAGGGTATCTGCCGGGGAGCTGTTTTTT. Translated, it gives CASSEYRVSAGELFF.

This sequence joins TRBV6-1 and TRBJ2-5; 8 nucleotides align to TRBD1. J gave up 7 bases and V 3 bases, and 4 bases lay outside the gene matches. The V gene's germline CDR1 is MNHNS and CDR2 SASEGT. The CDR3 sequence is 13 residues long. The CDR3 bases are TGTGCCAGCAGTGACCAGGGGGCTGGGACCCAGTACTTC. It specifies CASSDQGAGTQYF.

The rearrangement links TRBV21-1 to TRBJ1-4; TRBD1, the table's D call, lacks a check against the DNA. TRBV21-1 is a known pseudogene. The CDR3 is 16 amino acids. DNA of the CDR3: TGTGCCAGCAACCGACAGGGGGCCGGGAAGGATGAAAAACTGTTTTTT. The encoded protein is CASNRQGAGKDEKLFF.

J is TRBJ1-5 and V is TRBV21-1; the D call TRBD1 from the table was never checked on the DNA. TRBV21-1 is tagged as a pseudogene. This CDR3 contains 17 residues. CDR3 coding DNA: TGTGCCAGCAGCAAGAAGGGTCGACAGGCCATCAATCAGCCCCAGCATTTT. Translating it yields CASSKKGRQAINQPQHF.

This CDR3 reads CASRGTVNTGELFF. The CDR3 DNA follows: TGTGCCAGCAGAGGGACAGTGAACACCGGGGAGCTGTTTTTT. The chain uses TRBV28 and TRBJ2-2; 7 bases match TRBD1. This CDR3 has 14 residues. The J segment lost 1 base and the V segment lost 6 bases, leaving 2 bases of the junction unmatched. CDR1 MDHEN and CDR2 SYDVKM come from the germline V gene.

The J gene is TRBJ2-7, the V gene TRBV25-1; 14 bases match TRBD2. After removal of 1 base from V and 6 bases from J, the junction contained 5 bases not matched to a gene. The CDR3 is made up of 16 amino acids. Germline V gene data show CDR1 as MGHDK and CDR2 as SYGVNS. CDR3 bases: TGTGCCAGCAGTGAATCCGGGACTAGCGGGAGTGGCGAGCAGTACTTC. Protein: CASSESGTSGSGEQYF.

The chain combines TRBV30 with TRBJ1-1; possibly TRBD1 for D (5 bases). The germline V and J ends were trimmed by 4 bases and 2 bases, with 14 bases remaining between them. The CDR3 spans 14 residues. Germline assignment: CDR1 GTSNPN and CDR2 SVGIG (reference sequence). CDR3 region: CAWKRQGSNTEAFF. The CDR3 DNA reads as TGTGCCTGGAAAAGGCAGGGTAGCAACACTGAAGCTTTCTTT.

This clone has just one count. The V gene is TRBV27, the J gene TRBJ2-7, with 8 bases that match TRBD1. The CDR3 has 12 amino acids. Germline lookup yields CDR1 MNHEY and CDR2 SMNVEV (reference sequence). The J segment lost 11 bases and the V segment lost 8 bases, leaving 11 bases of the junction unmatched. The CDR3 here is CASSRTGRREYF. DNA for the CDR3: TGTGCCAGCTCTCGGACAGGGCGGAGGGAGTACTTC.

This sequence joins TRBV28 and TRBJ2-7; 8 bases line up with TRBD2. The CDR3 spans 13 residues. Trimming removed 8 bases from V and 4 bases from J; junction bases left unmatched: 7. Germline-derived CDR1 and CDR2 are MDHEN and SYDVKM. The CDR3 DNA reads TGTGCCAGCCGATTGGGCGGGAGGTACGAGCAGTACTTC. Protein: CASRLGGRYEQYF.

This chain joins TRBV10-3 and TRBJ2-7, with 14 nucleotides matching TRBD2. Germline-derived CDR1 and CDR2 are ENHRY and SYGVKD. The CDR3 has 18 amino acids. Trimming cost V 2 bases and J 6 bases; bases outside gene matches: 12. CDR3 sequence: CAISERGTSGSRGLEQYF. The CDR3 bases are TGTGCCATCAGTGAGCGAGGGACTAGCGGGAGTAGGGGCCTCGAGCAGTACTTC.

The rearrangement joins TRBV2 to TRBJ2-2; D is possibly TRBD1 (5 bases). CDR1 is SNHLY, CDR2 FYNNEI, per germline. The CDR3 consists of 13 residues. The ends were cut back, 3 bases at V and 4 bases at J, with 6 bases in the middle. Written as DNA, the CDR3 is TGTGCCAGCAGTGAGCAGGGCACCGGGGAGCTGTTTTTT. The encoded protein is CASSEQGTGELFF.

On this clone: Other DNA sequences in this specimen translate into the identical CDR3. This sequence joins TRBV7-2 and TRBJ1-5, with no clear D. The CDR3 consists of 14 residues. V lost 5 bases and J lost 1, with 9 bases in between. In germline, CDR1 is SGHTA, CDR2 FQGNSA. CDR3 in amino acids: CASSLVGSNQPQHF. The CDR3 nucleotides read TGTGCCAGCAGCCTAGTGGGCAGCAATCAGCCCCAGCATTTT.

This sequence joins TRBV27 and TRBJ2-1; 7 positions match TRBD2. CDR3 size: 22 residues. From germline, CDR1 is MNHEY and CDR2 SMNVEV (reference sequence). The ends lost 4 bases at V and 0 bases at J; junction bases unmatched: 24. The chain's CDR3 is CASSYRGSYGAGSLSSYNEQFF. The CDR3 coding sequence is TGTGCCAGCAGTTATCGCGGGAGTTACGGGGCGGGTTCTTTAAGCTCCTACAATGAGCAGTTCTTC.

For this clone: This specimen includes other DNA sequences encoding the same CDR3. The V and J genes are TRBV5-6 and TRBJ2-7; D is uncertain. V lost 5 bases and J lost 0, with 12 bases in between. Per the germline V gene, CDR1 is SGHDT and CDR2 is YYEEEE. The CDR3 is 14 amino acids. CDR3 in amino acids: CASSSPVPSYEQYF. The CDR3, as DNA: TGTGCCAGCAGTTCCCCAGTGCCCTCCTACGAGCAGTACTTC.

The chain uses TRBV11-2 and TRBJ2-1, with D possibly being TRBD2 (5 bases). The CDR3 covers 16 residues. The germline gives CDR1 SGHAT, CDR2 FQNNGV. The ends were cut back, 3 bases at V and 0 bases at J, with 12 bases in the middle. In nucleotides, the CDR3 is TGTGCCAGCAGCTTTCGGGGTACCTTCTCCTACAATGAGCAGTTCTTC. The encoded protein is CASSFRGTFSYNEQFF.

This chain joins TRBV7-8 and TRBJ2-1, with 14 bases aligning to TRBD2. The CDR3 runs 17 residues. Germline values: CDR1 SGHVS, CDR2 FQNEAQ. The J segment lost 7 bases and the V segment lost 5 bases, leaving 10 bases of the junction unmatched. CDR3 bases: TGTGCCAGCAGCCCGCGAGACGGACTAGCGGGAGGTAATGAGCAGTTCTTC. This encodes CASSPRDGLAGGNEQFF.